What follows are 4 T cell receptor beta chains derived from one specimen sequenced in a study of shared clonotypes between healthy human individuals. Measured with immunoSEQ multiplex PCR; TCRdb has only the in-frame clones, and not every one. Altogether 2 million to 2.5 million clones are present, less than 95% being singletons, with the ten largest covering 0.3% to 0.45%. The material sequenced was naive CD4+ T cells from PBMCs. Subset given: CD45RA+ positively selected. The receptors originated from a man younger than 35 in good health. Some clones in this sample may be carry-over from other donors' samples.

V and J are TRBV4-1 and TRBJ2-1; 10 bases align to TRBD2. V was clipped by 0 bases and J by 6 bases; unmatched bases: 8. There are 17 residues in the CDR3. Germline assignment: CDR1 MGHRA and CDR2 YSYEKL. CDR3 sequence reads: CASSQDVLAGVGNEQFF. The CDR3 DNA follows: TGCGCCAGCAGCCAAGATGTGCTAGCGGGAGTTGGCAATGAGCAGTTCTTC.

In its sample, this clone was seen once. The chain employs TRBV11-3 and TRBJ2-7; D call uncertain. This CDR3 has 13 amino acids. CDR1 SGHNT and CDR2 YENEEA come from the germline V gene. The ends were cut back, 4 bases at V and 2 bases at J, with 9 bases in the middle. CDR3 nucleotides: TGTGCCAGCAGCTCCGGACGTACCTACGAGCAGTACTTC. Residues: CASSSGRTYEQYF.

V gene TRBV19 combines with J gene TRBJ2-4, with 8 bases fitting TRBD2. The ends lost 3 bases at V and 5 bases at J; junction bases unmatched: 3. CDR3 length: 14 amino acids. The germline V gene has CDR1 LNHDA and CDR2 SQIVND (reference sequence). The CDR3 protein is CASSMPGLENIQYF. The CDR3 DNA sequence: TGTGCCAGTAGTATGCCGGGACTAGAAAACATTCAGTACTTC.

The chain combines TRBV19 with TRBJ2-7; the match to TRBD1 covers 9 bases. This CDR3 contains 13 residues. The germline V gene encodes CDR1 LNHDA and CDR2 SQIVND (reference sequence). V trimming: 11 bases; J trimming: 3 bases; junction bases outside the gene matches: 8. The CDR3 DNA follows: TGTGCCGCCAGGGGACAGGGAAACTACGAGCAGTACTTC. Amino acids: CAARGQGNYEQYF.